Below are 32 T cell receptor beta chains sequenced from a single sample in a study of blood T cell repertoires in COVID-19. TCRdb's table, derived via immunoSEQ multiplex PCR, lists solely in-frame clones and lacks some. There are tens of thousands of clones in the sample; less than 90% occur only once, and 2.5% to 3% lies in the top ten. The sequenced sample consisted of peripheral blood. The receptors shown here come from an older man with acute or convalescent COVID-19.

The gene calls are TRBV11-3 and TRBJ2-7; the D gene is possibly TRBD1 (6 bases). Trimming stripped 1 base from V and 0 bases from J, with 13 bases between. The germline V gene has CDR1 SGHNT and CDR2 YENEEA. The CDR3 sequence is 16 residues long. CDR3 nucleotide sequence: TGTGCCAGCAGCTTAGTACGAGGGGGTAGCTCCTACGAGCAGTACTTC. Protein sequence: CASSLVRGGSSYEQYF.

This sequence joins TRBV12-3 or TRBV12-4 and TRBJ1-3, with a weak D call TRBD1 (6 bases). Trimming shortened V by 5 bases and J by 4 bases, and 9 bases separated the two germline ends. The CDR3 totals 13 residues. CDR3 in amino acids: CASSPGQGNTIYF. For the CDR3, the DNA is TGTGCCAGCAGTCCAGGACAGGGAAACACCATATATTTT.

This sequence joins TRBV19 and TRBJ1-5; a possible D gene is TRBD1 (5 bases). CDR1 is LNHDA, CDR2 SQIVND, per germline (reference sequence). There are 18 residues in the CDR3. Trimming took off 6 bases at V and 3 bases at J, with 24 bases between the two ends. CDR3 residues: CASSLGGTQSYTNQPQHF. The CDR3, as DNA: TGTGCCAGTAGCCTCGGCGGGACCCAAAGTTATACCAATCAGCCCCAGCATTTT.

The chain employs TRBV30 and TRBJ1-1; D is uncertain. CDR1 and CDR2 (germline): GTSNPN, SVGIG (reference sequence). CDR3 length: 15 residues. Trimming removed 2 bases at V and 4 bases at J, with 17 bases between. The CDR3 region is CAWSRLSGLRTEAFF. CDR3 in DNA: TGTGCCTGGAGTCGGCTCTCAGGCCTCCGCACTGAAGCTTTCTTT.

The J gene is TRBJ2-5, the V gene TRBV3-1 (or the pseudogene TRBV3-2); 9 bases are a match to TRBD2. The junction had 18 bases not matched to a gene; V was cut back by 7 bases and J by 9 bases. In germline, CDR1 is LGHDT, CDR2 YNNKEL (reference sequence). There are 16 residues in the CDR3. The CDR3 nucleotides are TGTGCCAGCAAAGTGAGGAGCGGGAGGACTGGGGAGGCCCAGTACTTC. Its protein is CASKVRSGRTGEAQYF.

The chain links TRBV7-9 to TRBJ1-5; no definite D call. The CDR3 consists of 15 residues. Germline values: CDR1 SEHNR, CDR2 FQNEAQ (reference sequence). Trimming pared 1 base from V and 7 bases from J, leaving 14 bases between. In nucleotides, the CDR3 is TGTGCCAGCAGCTTAGGCTTGGCAGGAGGACAGCCCCAGCATTTT. It encodes CASSLGLAGGQPQHF. Full variable domain (outside the CDR3, taken from reference TRBV7-9 and TRBJ1-5): DTGVSQNPRHKITKRGQNVTFRCDPISEHNRLYWYRQTLGQGPEFLTYFQNEAQLEKSRLLSDRFSAERPKGSFSTLEIQRTEQGDSAMYLCASSLGLAGGQPQHFGDGTRLSIL.

V gene TRBV24-1 combines with J gene TRBJ1-2; 7 bases are shared with TRBD1. There are 17 residues in the CDR3. The germline CDR1 and CDR2 sequences are KGHDR and SFDVKD. J gave up 3 bases and V 2 bases, and 11 bases lay outside the gene matches. CDR3 nucleotides: TGTGCCACCAGTGATTACGGGGCGACAGGGAGCTACTATGGCTACACCTTC. Its protein product is CATSDYGATGSYYGYTF.

CDR3 sequence: CASSLSSSGNTIYF. For the CDR3, the DNA is TGTGCCAGCAGCTTAAGTAGCTCTGGAAACACCATATATTTT. The chain is built from TRBV7-9 and TRBJ1-3; D is unresolved. V dropped 2 bases and J dropped 0 bases, with 5 bases sitting between them. Per the germline V gene, CDR1 is SEHNR and CDR2 is FQNEAQ (reference sequence). The CDR3 totals 14 residues.

The rearrangement links TRBV12-3 or TRBV12-4 to TRBJ2-1; the D gene is possibly TRBD2 (5 bases). The CDR3 length is 12 residues. Trimming cost V 4 bases and J 12 bases, with 13 bases left between them. CDR3 sequence reads: CASSSQRFGQFF. CDR3 bases: TGTGCCAGCAGTTCCCAGCGGTTTGGGCAGTTCTTC.

This clone was seen a handful of times. CDR3: CASSLPRAGELFF. In DNA form, the CDR3 reads TGTGCCAGCAGTTTACCGCGGGCCGGGGAGCTGTTTTTT. V and J are TRBV12-3 or TRBV12-4 and TRBJ2-2, with D tentatively TRBD2 (5 bases). The CDR3 is made up of 13 amino acids. Trimming pared 2 bases from V and 6 bases from J, leaving 7 bases between.

This chain connects TRBV6-5 to TRBJ2-1; TRBD2 might be the D (6 bases). The V and J ends lost 4 bases and 5 bases respectively, with 12 bases between them. The V gene's germline CDR1 is MNHEY and CDR2 SVGAGI. CDR3 length: 14 residues. The CDR3 loop reads CASSFGGVDNEQFF. As DNA, the CDR3 is TGTGCCAGCAGTTTTGGCGGGGTAGACAATGAGCAGTTCTTC.

The CDR3, as DNA: TGCAGCGTTGGGGCAGGGGCCATGAACACTGAAGCTTTCTTT. It is translated as CSVGAGAMNTEAFF. The rearrangement uses TRBV29-1 and TRBJ1-1, with a weak D call TRBD1 (6 bases). This CDR3 has 14 residues. From germline, CDR1 is SQVTM and CDR2 ANQGSEA. Trimming cost V 4 bases and J 0 bases, with 12 bases left between them.

V gene TRBV7-9 combines with J gene TRBJ1-5; D ambiguous. Germline V gives CDR1 SEHNR, CDR2 FQNEAQ (reference sequence). The CDR3 spans 11 residues. The DNA for the CDR3 is TGTTTAGAATCACCCGTTCAGCCCCAGCATTTT. This gives the protein CLESPVQPQHF.

V is TRBV19 and J is TRBJ2-1, with 13 bases fitting TRBD2. The germline CDR1 and CDR2 sequences are LNHDA and SQIVND (reference sequence). The trim removed 3 bases at V and 4 bases at J, leaving 0 bases unmatched. The CDR3 runs 15 residues. DNA of the CDR3: TGTGCCAGTAGTATGGGACTAGCGGGGTACAATGAGCAGTTCTTC. Protein product: CASSMGLAGYNEQFF.

This clone was seen just once. V usage is TRBV7-8 and J usage is TRBJ2-1; 7 nucleotides match TRBD1. Germline V CDR1 and CDR2: SGHVS, FQNEAQ. The CDR3 extends over 14 amino acids. V gave up 4 bases and J gave up 6 bases; unmatched junction bases: 6. The CDR3 DNA follows: TGTGCCAGCAGCTCTTGGACAGGTCTCAATGAGCAGTTCTTC. As protein: CASSSWTGLNEQFF.

This chain uses TRBV5-1 with TRBJ2-7; TRBD2 aligns across 11 bases. This CDR3 contains 15 residues. CDR1 is SGHRS, CDR2 YFSETQ, per germline. V was pared by 0 bases and J by 5 bases, with 4 bases of the junction left unmatched. The CDR3 nucleotides read TGCGCCAGCAGCTTGGCCGGGACTAGCGGCCACGAGCAGTACTTC. Translating it yields CASSLAGTSGHEQYF.

The chain recombines TRBV19 with TRBJ1-2; 7 bases align to TRBD1. The CDR3 is 15 amino acids. V lost 5 bases and J lost 1; bases outside the gene matches: 7. Germline-derived CDR1 and CDR2 are LNHDA and SQIVND (reference sequence). CDR3 bases: TGTGCCAGTAGTGTGGACAGGACTCTTAACTATGGCTACACCTTC. Its protein product is CASSVDRTLNYGYTF.

V usage is TRBV19 and J usage is TRBJ2-4, with 14 bases matching TRBD2. V lost 5 bases, J lost 0 bases, and 15 bases stayed unmatched. The CDR3 runs to 21 residues. Per germline, CDR1 LNHDA and CDR2 SQIVND (reference sequence). CDR3 amino acids: CASSLYAPGTSGRVAKNIQYF. The CDR3 DNA is TGTGCCAGTAGTCTGTATGCCCCCGGGACTAGCGGGAGAGTAGCCAAAAACATTCAGTACTTC.

The CDR3 here is CASSSGDAAYEQYF. CDR3 in DNA: TGTGCCAGCAGCTCAGGGGACGCCGCCTACGAGCAGTACTTC. The chain recombines TRBV7-9 with TRBJ2-7; D is possibly TRBD1 (6 bases). Germline V gene data show CDR1 as SEHNR and CDR2 as FQNEAQ (reference sequence). The CDR3 is 14 residues long. The V end lost 4 bases, the J end lost 2 bases, and 12 bases lay between the germline ends.

The genes are TRBV4-1 and TRBJ1-6; D is undetermined. V dropped 1 base and J dropped 7 bases, with 20 bases sitting between them. The CDR3 length is 18 residues. The germline V gene has CDR1 MGHRA and CDR2 YSYEKL. Here the CDR3 reads CASSQVARMRPGNSPLHF. The CDR3 coding sequence is TGCGCCAGCAGCCAAGTGGCGCGGATGCGGCCTGGGAATTCACCCCTCCACTTT.

This clone was seen a few times. This chain connects TRBV18 to TRBJ2-7; possible D gene TRBD2, 5 bases. The V end was cut by 3 bases, the J end by 0 bases, with 12 bases between. Germline V gives CDR1 KGHSH, CDR2 LQKENI. There are 15 residues in the CDR3. CDR3 region: CASSPRGYSSYEQYF. CDR3 nucleotide sequence: TGTGCCAGCTCACCTCGAGGGTACAGCTCCTACGAGCAGTACTTC.

This chain links TRBV9 with TRBJ2-7; D gene unclear. The CDR3 is 15 amino acids. In germline, CDR1 is SGDLS, CDR2 YYNGEE. Trimming pared 2 bases from V and 0 bases from J, leaving 12 bases between. DNA of the CDR3: TGTGCCAGCAGCGTTGGCGGTCCTAGCTCCTACGAGCAGTACTTC. Protein sequence: CASSVGGPSSYEQYF.

The CDR3: CASSRRQGALEKLFF. The DNA of the CDR3 is TGTGCCAGCAGTCGTCGCCAGGGGGCGCTTGAAAAACTGTTTTTT. The rearrangement links TRBV6-5 to TRBJ1-4, with 8 nucleotides matching TRBD1. The CDR3 is made up of 15 amino acids. Per germline, CDR1 MNHEY and CDR2 SVGAGI. Unmatched junction bases numbered 9, after V lost 5 bases and J lost 7 bases.

This clone was observed a handful of times. The chain combines TRBV25-1 with TRBJ2-7; 12 nucleotides match TRBD1. The CDR3 sequence is 16 residues long. The V gene's germline CDR1 is MGHDK and CDR2 SYGVNS. V lost 1 base and J lost 7; bases outside the gene matches: 8. The CDR3 DNA is TGTGCCAGCAGTGAATCAGGGGACAGGGGGCAGTTTGAGCAGTACTTC. It is translated as CASSESGDRGQFEQYF.

In its sample, this clone was seen once. J is TRBJ1-2 and V is TRBV2; 9 nucleotides align to TRBD1. Germline loops: CDR1 SNHLY, CDR2 FYNNEI. This CDR3 spans 14 amino acids. Trimming at V came to 3 bases and at J to 3 bases, leaving 2 bases not matched to a gene. CDR3 sequence reads: CASSDRTGDYGYTF. The DNA for the CDR3 is TGTGCCAGCAGTGATAGGACAGGGGACTATGGCTACACCTTC.

This clone was picked up one time. The V call is TRBV9, the J call TRBJ2-2; 7 nucleotides line up with TRBD1. CDR1 is SGDLS, CDR2 YYNGEE, per germline. This CDR3 comprises 15 residues. V dropped 3 bases and J dropped 1; count of bases not matched to a gene: 3. CDR3 bases: TGTGCCAGCAGCGCCCGACAGGGGAACACCGGGGAGCTGTTTTTT. The encoded protein is CASSARQGNTGELFF.

This clone is a singleton in its sample. The gene calls are TRBV6-2 or TRBV6-3 and TRBJ1-2; no firm D call. CDR1 and CDR2 (germline): MNHEY, SVGEGT. The V end was cut by 2 bases, the J end by 3 bases, with 7 bases between. There are 13 residues in the CDR3. The CDR3 coding sequence is TGTGCCAGCAGTTACGACACCTACTATGGCTACACCTTC. It specifies CASSYDTYYGYTF.

This clone was detected only once. This sequence joins TRBV9 and TRBJ1-2; D possibly corresponds to TRBD1 (5 bases). This CDR3 is 13 amino acids long. Trimming took off 2 bases at V and 8 bases at J, with 13 bases between the two ends. The germline CDR1 and CDR2 sequences are SGDLS and YYNGEE. The DNA for the CDR3 is TGTGCCAGCAGCGTTGGGGACTTGAGGGGCTACACCTTC. The encoded protein is CASSVGDLRGYTF. The full variable domain, completed using reference TRBV9 and TRBJ1-2, is DSGVTQTPKHLITATGQRVTLRCSPRSGDLSVYWYQQSLDQGLQFLIQYYNGEERAKGNILERFSAQQFPDLHSELNLSSLELGDSALYFCASSVGDLRGYTFGSGTRLTVV.

The DNA of the CDR3 is TGTGCCAGCAGCCTACGGACTGGGACATATGGCTACACCTTC. This gives the protein CASSLRTGTYGYTF. The rearrangement links TRBV3-1 (or the pseudogene TRBV3-2) to TRBJ1-2; maybe TRBD1 (6 bases). Trimming took 4 bases from V and 5 from J, leaving 14 bases between them. This CDR3 contains 14 residues. Per the germline V gene, CDR1 is LGHDT and CDR2 is YNNKEL (reference sequence).

V is TRBV7-2 and J is TRBJ2-3; TRBD2 matches 9 bases. CDR1 is SGHTA and CDR2 is FQGNSA in the germline V gene. J lost 9 bases, V lost 3 bases, and 7 bases had no gene match. This CDR3 is built from 14 residues. CDR3: CASSFEGGRGTQYF. CDR3 sequence (DNA): TGTGCCAGCAGCTTCGAAGGCGGGAGGGGGACGCAGTATTTT.

This chain connects TRBV12-3 or TRBV12-4 to TRBJ2-3; D is unclear. The ends were cut back, 6 bases at V and 6 bases at J, with 7 bases in the middle. The CDR3 runs 11 residues. The CDR3 DNA follows: TGTGCCAGCAGCCGTGTGGATACGCAGTATTTT. It yields the protein CASSRVDTQYF.

The chain uses TRBV11-2 and TRBJ1-5; tentatively, D is TRBD1 (5 bases). This CDR3 contains 14 residues. Trimming removed 8 bases from V and 2 bases from J, with 13 bases in between. Looked up from germline, CDR1 is SGHAT and CDR2 is FQNNGV. CDR3 coding DNA: TGTGCCAGCTCAAGATGGGGCGGCAATCAGCCCCAGCATTTT. Encoded protein: CASSRWGGNQPQHF.